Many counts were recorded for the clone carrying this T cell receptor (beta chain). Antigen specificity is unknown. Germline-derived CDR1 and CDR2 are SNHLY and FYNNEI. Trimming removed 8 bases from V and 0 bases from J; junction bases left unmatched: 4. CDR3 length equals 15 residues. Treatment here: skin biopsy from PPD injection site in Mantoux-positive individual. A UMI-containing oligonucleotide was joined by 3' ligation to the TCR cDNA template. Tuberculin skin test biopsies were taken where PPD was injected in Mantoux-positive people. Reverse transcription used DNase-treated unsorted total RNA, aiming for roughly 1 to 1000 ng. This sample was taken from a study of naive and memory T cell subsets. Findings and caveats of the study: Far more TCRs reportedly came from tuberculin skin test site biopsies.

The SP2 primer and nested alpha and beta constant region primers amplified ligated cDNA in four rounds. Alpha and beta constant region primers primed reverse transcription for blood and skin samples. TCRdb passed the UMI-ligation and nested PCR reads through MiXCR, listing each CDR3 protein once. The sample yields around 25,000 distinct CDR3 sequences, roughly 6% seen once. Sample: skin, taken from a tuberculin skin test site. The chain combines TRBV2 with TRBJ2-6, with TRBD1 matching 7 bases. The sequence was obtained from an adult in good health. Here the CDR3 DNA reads TGTGCCAGCGAGGGACAGCTCTCTGGGGCCAACGTCCTGACTTTC. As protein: CASEGQLSGANVLTF.